The 24 T cell receptor beta chains reported below all come from one sample, sequenced in a study of T cells in Graves' hyperthyroidism and ophthalmopathy. Regions amplified from RNA transcripts were the TCR beta CDR3 regions. The HTBI primer set served for first-round RT-PCR of the TCR CDR3. TCRdb analysed the multiplex PCR reads with MiXCR anew, one entry per CDR3 protein. Of about 500,000 distinct CDR3 sequences in the sample, around 15% are singletons; the top ten hold around 17%. The sample consisted of blood. The receptors derive from a woman between 18 and 29 years old with Graves' hyperthyroidism.

This clonotype was detected ten times or more. This chain joins TRBV7-8 and TRBJ2-7; D unresolved. CDR1 is SGHVS and CDR2 is FQNEAQ in the germline V gene. The CDR3 runs to 12 residues. V was clipped by 6 bases and J by 6 bases, with 12 bases between them. CDR3 amino acids: CASSLSLGEQYF. CDR3 DNA sequence: TGTGCCAGCAGTTTATCGTTAGGCGAGCAGTACTTC.

At least ten counts were recorded for this clonotype. This chain links TRBV6-1 with TRBJ1-4; D is unresolved. Germline values: CDR1 MNHNS, CDR2 SASEGT. There are 12 residues in the CDR3. V shed 10 bases and J shed 5 bases, with 11 bases lying between them. The DNA of the CDR3 is TGTGCCACACGCGCACCCAATGAAAAACTGTTTTTT. It translates to CATRAPNEKLFF.

This clonotype was detected many times. V gene TRBV12-3 or TRBV12-4 combines with J gene TRBJ1-2; D uncertain. V lost 3 bases to trimming and J lost 8 bases, with 7 bases between them. The length of the CDR3 is 11 residues. CDR3 in amino acids: CASSLFGGYTF. CDR3 DNA sequence: TGTGCCAGCAGTTTGTTCGGGGGCTACACCTTC.

This clonotype was observed a handful of times. The rearrangement links TRBV4-1 to TRBJ2-1, with 9 bases identical to TRBD2. Germline V gene sequence: CDR1 MGHRA, CDR2 YSYEKL. The CDR3 consists of 16 residues. After removal of 0 bases from V and 4 bases from J, the junction contained 4 bases not matched to a gene. DNA of the CDR3: TGCGCCAGCAGCCAAGACTCCACTAGCGGGTACAATGAGCAGTTCTTC. This translates into CASSQDSTSGYNEQFF.

This clonotype was counted many times. The V call is TRBV27, the J call TRBJ2-1; the D gene could be TRBD1 or TRBD2 (5 bases each). The CDR3 contains 15 residues. Germline CDR1 MNHEY, CDR2 SMNVEV (reference sequence). The V end was cut by 2 bases, the J end by 2 bases, with 10 bases between. Written as DNA, the CDR3 is TGTGCCAGCAGTTTAGTACAGGAGGCCTACAATGAGCAGTTCTTC. Residues: CASSLVQEAYNEQFF.

There are many counts of this clonotype. The chain combines TRBV5-7 with TRBJ2-3, with 13 bases aligning to TRBD2. TRBV5-7 is filed as an ORF, its function uncertain. Trimming at V came to 6 bases and at J to 1 base, leaving 17 bases not matched to a gene. This CDR3 contains 20 residues. The CDR3 coding sequence is TGTGCCAGCAACCAACGTCGGACTAGCGGGAGATGGTGTGGCACAGATACGCAGTATTTT. This sequence encodes CASNQRRTSGRWCGTDTQYF.

The CDR3 sequence: CSAIYRNTEAFF. The CDR3 nucleotides read TGCAGTGCCATCTACAGAAACACTGAAGCTTTCTTT. V and J are TRBV20-1 and TRBJ1-1; D remains unclear. This CDR3 has 12 amino acids. The germline V and J ends were trimmed by 6 bases and 2 bases, with 10 bases remaining between them. Looked up from germline, CDR1 is DFQATT and CDR2 is SNEGSKA (reference sequence).

In this sample, this clonotype turned up many times. CDR3 region: CASSPRDRVNTEAFF. In nucleotides, the CDR3 is TGCGCCAGCAGCCCTCGGGACAGGGTAAACACTGAAGCTTTCTTT. The rearrangement links TRBV4-1 to TRBJ1-1; 9 bases match TRBD1. Looked up from germline, CDR1 is MGHRA and CDR2 is YSYEKL. The length of the CDR3 is 15 residues. V was pared by 4 bases and J by 2 bases, with 5 bases of the junction left unmatched.

This clonotype was counted a single time. This chain uses TRBV7-8 with TRBJ1-1; weak D call: TRBD1 (5 bases). The CDR3 loop spans 14 amino acids. Trimming shortened V by 8 bases and J by 3 bases, and 16 bases separated the two germline ends. Germline V lookup: CDR1 SGHVS, CDR2 FQNEAQ. The CDR3 DNA is TGTGCCAGCGTCTATGGGACCACGGACACTGAAGCTTTCTTT. The encoded protein is CASVYGTTDTEAFF.

The chain combines TRBV9 with TRBJ2-7; no clear D. Trimming shortened V by 2 bases and J by 0 bases, and 9 bases separated the two germline ends. This CDR3 has 14 residues. From germline, CDR1 is SGDLS and CDR2 YYNGEE. CDR3 residues: CASSVGTLSYEQYF. CDR3 DNA sequence: TGTGCCAGCAGCGTTGGCACCCTCTCCTACGAGCAGTACTTC.

This clonotype appeared many times. The rearrangement uses TRBV3-1 and TRBJ1-2; D remains ambiguous. CDR1 is LGHDT, CDR2 YNNKEL, per germline (reference sequence). V lost 0 bases and J lost 8, with 13 bases in between. The CDR3 consists of 14 residues. DNA for the CDR3: TGTGCCAGCAGCCAAGATCAACAACTAGTGGGCTACACCTTC. The encoded protein is CASSQDQQLVGYTF.

V is TRBV19 and J is TRBJ1-1; tentative D call: TRBD1 (5 bases). Germline-derived CDR1 and CDR2 are LNHDA and SQIVND (reference sequence). The CDR3 sequence is 13 residues long. V lost 4 bases and J lost 1, with 7 bases in between. CDR3 in DNA: TGTGCCAGTAGTAACGGGGGGAACACTGAAGCTTTCTTT. Translated: CASSNGGNTEAFF. The full variable domain, completed using reference TRBV19 and TRBJ1-1, is DGGITQSPKYLFRKEGQNVTLSCEQNLNHDAMYWYRQDPGQGLRLIYYSQIVNDFQKGDIAEGYSVSREKKESFPLTVTSAQKNPTAFYLCASSNGGNTEAFFGQGTRLTVV.

This clonotype was seen many times. This chain joins TRBV12-3 or TRBV12-4 and TRBJ2-2, with 9 positions matching TRBD2. This CDR3 spans 13 amino acids. Trimming at V came to 11 bases and at J to 6 bases, leaving 7 bases not matched to a gene. This chain's CDR3 is CAARREGSGELFF. The CDR3 nucleotides read TGTGCCGCCAGGCGGGAGGGATCCGGGGAGCTGTTTTTT.

This clonotype was observed many times. V is TRBV7-9 and J is TRBJ1-6; no reliable D call. Per the germline V gene, CDR1 is SEHNR and CDR2 is FQNEAQ (reference sequence). CDR3 length: 14 amino acids. The V gene lost 1 base and the J gene lost 11 bases, with 12 bases spanning the gap. This chain's CDR3 is CASSLVSGSPPLHF. CDR3 in DNA: TGTGCCAGCAGCTTAGTCTCGGGGTCCCCACCCCTCCACTTT.

This clonotype was counted ten times or more. The chain links TRBV30 to TRBJ2-7; 8 bases agree with TRBD1. There are 13 residues in the CDR3. Germline V gene sequence: CDR1 GTSNPN, CDR2 SVGIG (reference sequence). Germline trimming cut 3 bases from V and 3 bases from J; bases unmatched to any gene: 4. The CDR3 sequence: CAWRGQGFYEQYV. CDR3 in DNA: TGTGCCTGGAGAGGACAGGGTTTCTACGAGCAGTACGTC.

This clonotype was observed many times. The chain joins TRBV7-9 to TRBJ2-7, with D tentatively TRBD2 (5 bases). V lost 5 bases, J lost 3 bases, and 14 bases lay in between. CDR1 SEHNR and CDR2 FQNEAQ come from the germline V gene (reference sequence). The CDR3 sequence is 14 residues long. The CDR3 DNA follows: TGTGCCAGCAGCCGGGTGGGGAGAGGCTACGAGCAGTACTTC. Residues: CASSRVGRGYEQYF.

This clonotype has at least ten counts. Compared with germline, one end of the junction differs, possibly owing to a read error. The chain joins TRBV5-1 to TRBJ2-5; D is perhaps TRBD1 or TRBD2 (5 bases each). The germline V gene encodes CDR1 SGHRS and CDR2 YFSETQ. The CDR3 contains 14 residues. CDR3 region: CASSLAGTQETQYF. The CDR3 DNA reads TGTGCCAGCAGCTTAGCCGGGACCCAAGAGACCCAGTACTTC.

The chain carries TRBV5-1 and TRBJ2-7, with 8 bases aligning to TRBD2. V dropped 0 bases and J dropped 4; count of bases not matched to a gene: 6. CDR1 and CDR2 from the germline V gene are SGHRS and YFSETQ. The CDR3 length is 15 residues. The CDR3, as DNA: TGCGCCAGCAGCTTGGGAGCTAGCGGGCTATACGAGCAGTACGTC. It codes for CASSLGASGLYEQYV.

As regards this clonotype: This clone may be a read error of a much larger clone one base away. The J gene is TRBJ1-1, the V gene TRBV4-1; 7 positions agree with TRBD1. The germline gives CDR1 MGHRA, CDR2 YSYEKL. This CDR3 spans 16 amino acids. The V gene end was trimmed by 1 base and the J gene end by 2 bases; junction bases not matched to a gene: 7. The CDR3 DNA reads as TGCGCCAGCAGCCAAGCCGACAGGGCGTTTAACACTGAAGCTTTCTTT. Its protein is CASSQADRAFNTEAFF.

This clonotype showed up many times. V gene TRBV2 combines with J gene TRBJ1-4; D not certain. This CDR3 is built from 14 residues. Trimming pared 0 bases from V and 7 bases from J, leaving 9 bases between. CDR1 and CDR2 (germline): SNHLY, FYNNEI. The CDR3 nucleotides read TGTGCCAGCAGTGAAGCGGATAAGGTTGAAAAACTGTTTTTT. Translation gives CASSEADKVEKLFF.

Only one count was recorded for this clonotype. The rearrangement uses TRBV6-1 and TRBJ2-3, with 10 bases matching TRBD1. This CDR3 comprises 17 residues. The V gene's germline CDR1 is MNHNS and CDR2 SASEGT. With V trimmed by 5 bases and J by 6 bases, 14 bases remained unmatched. The CDR3 sequence is CASSPHPRDRGKDTQYF. DNA of the CDR3: TGTGCCAGCAGTCCCCACCCCCGGGACAGGGGCAAGGATACGCAGTATTTT.

This clonotype showed up just a few times. The chain couples TRBV25-1 to TRBJ2-7; D ambiguous. Germline CDR1 MGHDK, CDR2 SYGVNS. Trimming pared 0 bases from V and 6 bases from J, leaving 18 bases between. The CDR3 extends over 16 amino acids. CDR3 sequence reads: CASSEYIGLGIGEQYF. The CDR3 region has the DNA TGTGCCAGCAGTGAATATATCGGGTTAGGCATTGGCGAGCAGTACTTC.

This clonotype was seen only a few times. The chain carries TRBV9 and TRBJ2-7; TRBD1 is a possible D gene (5 bases). The germline V and J ends were trimmed by 4 bases and 2 bases, with 13 bases remaining between them. Germline CDR1 is SGDLS and CDR2 is YYNGEE. This CDR3 has 14 amino acids. CDR3 sequence reads: CASSPEVGPYEQYF. In DNA form, the CDR3 reads TGTGCCAGCAGCCCCGAAGTGGGGCCCTACGAGCAGTACTTC.

This clonotype was recorded at least ten times. The rearrangement links TRBV2 to TRBJ1-6; D is possibly TRBD1 (5 bases). The V gene's germline CDR1 is SNHLY and CDR2 FYNNEI. The V gene lost 3 bases and the J gene lost 6 bases, with 18 bases spanning the gap. This CDR3 comprises 17 residues. The CDR3 bases are TGTGCCAGCAGTGACCATCCCTGGGGGGGTCTTAATTCACCCCTCCACTTT. The encoded protein is CASSDHPWGGLNSPLHF.